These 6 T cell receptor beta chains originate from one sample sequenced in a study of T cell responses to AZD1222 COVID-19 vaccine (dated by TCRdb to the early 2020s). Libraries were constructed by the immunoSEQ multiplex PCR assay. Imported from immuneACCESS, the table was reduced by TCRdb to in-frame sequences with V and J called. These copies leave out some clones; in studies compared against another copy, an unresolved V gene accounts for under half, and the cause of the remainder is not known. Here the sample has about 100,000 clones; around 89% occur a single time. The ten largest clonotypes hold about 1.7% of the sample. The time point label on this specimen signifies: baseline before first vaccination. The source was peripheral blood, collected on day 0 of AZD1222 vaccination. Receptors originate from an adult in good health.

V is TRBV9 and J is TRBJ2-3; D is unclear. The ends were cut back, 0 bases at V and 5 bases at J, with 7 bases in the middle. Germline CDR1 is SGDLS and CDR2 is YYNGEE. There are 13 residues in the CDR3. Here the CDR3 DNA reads TGTGCCAGCAGCGTAGCTTGGGGAGATACGCAGTATTTT. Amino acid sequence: CASSVAWGDTQYF.

DNA for the CDR3: TGTGCCAGCAGCCGCATGGGAACAGGGCCTCAAGAGACCCAGTACTTC. This encodes CASSRMGTGPQETQYF. The V call is TRBV7-3, the J call TRBJ2-5; perhaps TRBD1 as D (6 bases). Germline V gene data show CDR1 as SGHTA and CDR2 as FQGTGA. V lost 5 bases to trimming and J lost 2 bases, with 18 bases between them. The CDR3 totals 16 residues.

The CDR3 protein is CASSRQGGEGNQPQHF. CDR3 bases: TGTGCCAGTAGTAGACAGGGGGGAGAGGGCAATCAGCCCCAGCATTTT. The genes are TRBV19 and TRBJ1-5; 9 nucleotides match TRBD1. The CDR3 runs to 16 residues. J lost 2 bases, V lost 4 bases, and 6 bases had no gene match. CDR1 is LNHDA, CDR2 SQIVND, per germline (reference sequence).

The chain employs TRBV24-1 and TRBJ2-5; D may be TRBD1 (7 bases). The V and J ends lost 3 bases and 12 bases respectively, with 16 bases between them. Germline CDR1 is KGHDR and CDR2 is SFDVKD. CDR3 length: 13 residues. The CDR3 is CATSDHGPRGEYF. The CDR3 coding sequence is TGTGCCACCAGTGATCATGGACCCAGGGGGGAGTACTTC.

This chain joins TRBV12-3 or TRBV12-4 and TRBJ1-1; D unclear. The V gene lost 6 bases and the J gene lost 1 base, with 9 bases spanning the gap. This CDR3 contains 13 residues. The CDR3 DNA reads TGTGCCAGCAGGACCGACCAGAACACTGAAGCTTTCTTT. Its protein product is CASRTDQNTEAFF.

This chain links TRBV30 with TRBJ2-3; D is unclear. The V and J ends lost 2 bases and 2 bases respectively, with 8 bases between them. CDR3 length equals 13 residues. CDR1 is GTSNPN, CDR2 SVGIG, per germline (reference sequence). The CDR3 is CAWSRGYTDTQYF. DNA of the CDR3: TGTGCCTGGAGTAGAGGCTACACAGATACGCAGTATTTT.